This T cell receptor (beta chain) comes out of a study of shared clonotypes between healthy human individuals. This clone showed up just once. The study drew its donors from healthy HIV-negative adults without recent acute infections or vaccinations. Every one of the donors was a Caucasian adult that lived in Nashville, Tennessee. CD4+ cells underwent separation, giving CD45RA+ naive and CD45RA-negative memory subsets. V was trimmed by 5 bases and J by 5 bases, leaving 13 bases between them. Germline CDR1 reads SGHTA; CDR2 reads FQGNSA. This CDR3 contains 15 residues. Data came from immunoSEQ multiplex PCR; TCRdb stores just in-frame clones and leaves some out. The data contain about 2 million clones, about 95% of them singletons.

J is TRBJ1-6 and V is TRBV7-2, with D unclear. The receptor was isolated from a man aged 18-30 years in good health. Sequenced input: naive CD4+ T cells sorted from blood. Subset noted: CD45RA+ positively selected. The CDR3 region is CASSGSRANNSPLHF. The CDR3 DNA sequence: TGTGCCAGCAGCGGGAGCAGAGCCAATAATTCACCCCTCCACTTT.